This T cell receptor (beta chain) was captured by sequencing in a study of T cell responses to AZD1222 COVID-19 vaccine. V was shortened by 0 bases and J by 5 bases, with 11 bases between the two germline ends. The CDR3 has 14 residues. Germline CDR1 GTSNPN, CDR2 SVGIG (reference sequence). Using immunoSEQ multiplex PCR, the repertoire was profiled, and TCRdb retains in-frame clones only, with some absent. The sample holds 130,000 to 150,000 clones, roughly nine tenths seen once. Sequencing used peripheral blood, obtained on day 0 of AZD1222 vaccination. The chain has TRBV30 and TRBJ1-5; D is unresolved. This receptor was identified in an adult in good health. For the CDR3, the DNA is TGTGCCTGGAGTGTGCTCGGTCGGGATCAGCCCCAGCATTTT. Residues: CAWSVLGRDQPQHF. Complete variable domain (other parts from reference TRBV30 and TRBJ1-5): SQTIHQWPATLVQPVGSPLSLECTVEGTSNPNLYWYRQAAGRGLQLLFYSVGIGQISSEVPQNLSASRPQDRQFILSSKKLLLSDSGFYLCAWSVLGRDQPQHFGDGTRLSIL.